This passage covers 29 T cell receptor beta chains from one sample sequenced in a study of identifying expanded T cells in peripheral blood. Clones were sequenced by immunoSEQ multiplex PCR, and TCRdb holds only the in-frame ones, with some missing. The sample records around 120,000 clones, 84% being singletons. Sequencing was carried out using blood. The origin of the receptors is a person aged 18 to 75 in good health.

V usage is TRBV7-8 and J usage is TRBJ2-7, with D possibly matching TRBD1 (5 bases). Germline assignment: CDR1 SGHVS and CDR2 FQNEAQ. The germline V and J ends were trimmed by 1 base and 1 base, with 8 bases remaining between them. The CDR3 extends over 14 amino acids. CDR3 coding DNA: TGTGCCAGCAGCTTAGTTCAGGGTTCCTACGAGCAGTACTTC. Its translation is CASSLVQGSYEQYF.

This chain uses TRBV5-1 with TRBJ2-2, with TRBD1 matching 7 bases. Germline loops: CDR1 SGHRS, CDR2 YFSETQ. Trimming took 4 bases from V and 3 from J; bases not matched to a gene: 9. The CDR3 length is 16 residues. The CDR3 DNA reads TGCGCCAGCAGCCCATGGACAGGACCCGACACCGGGGAGCTGTTTTTT. This gives the protein CASSPWTGPDTGELFF.

The chain uses TRBV11-2 and TRBJ1-3, with D possibly TRBD1 on 6 matching bases. Trimming stripped 5 bases from V and 6 bases from J, with 11 bases between. Per germline, CDR1 SGHAT and CDR2 FQNNGV. This CDR3 spans 13 amino acids. The CDR3 here is CASSPTGQNTIYF. The CDR3 DNA reads TGTGCCAGCAGCCCGACGGGACAAAACACCATATATTTT.

The chain combines TRBV7-9 with TRBJ2-3, with D perhaps matching TRBD2 (7 bases). The V and J ends lost 6 bases and 6 bases respectively, with 22 bases between them. The CDR3 covers 16 residues. Germline CDR1 and CDR2: SEHNR and FQNEAQ (reference sequence). The CDR3 DNA sequence: TGTGCCAGCAGACCCAGGGGCGCCCGGGGGGTGGATACGCAGTATTTT. Translated: CASRPRGARGVDTQYF.

The genes are TRBV4-1 and TRBJ2-4; tentatively, D is TRBD1 (5 bases). The CDR3 consists of 16 residues. The ends were cut back, 5 bases at V and 6 bases at J, with 20 bases in the middle. CDR1 is MGHRA and CDR2 is YSYEKL in the germline V gene. The CDR3 DNA follows: TGCGCCAGCAGCGACGGATGGGGCAAGCTTTTAAACATTCAGTACTTC. Encoded protein: CASSDGWGKLLNIQYF.

This CDR3 reads CASRMSSYEQYF. As DNA, the CDR3 is TGTGCCAGCAGGATGAGCTCCTACGAGCAGTACTTC. This chain connects TRBV2 to TRBJ2-7; unclear D gene. V gave up 6 bases and J gave up 0 bases, with 6 bases separating them. This CDR3 spans 12 amino acids. Germline V gene sequence: CDR1 SNHLY, CDR2 FYNNEI.

The rearrangement links TRBV9 to TRBJ1-5; 7 bases are shared with TRBD1. The CDR3 covers 15 residues. V shed 0 bases, J shed 4 bases, and the junction held 4 bases outside the gene matches. Germline V CDR1 and CDR2: SGDLS, YYNGEE. The CDR3 spells CASSVGDSFNQPQHF. The CDR3 region has the DNA TGTGCCAGCAGCGTAGGGGACAGTTTTAATCAGCCCCAGCATTTT.

The genes are TRBV2 and TRBJ1-3; D call uncertain. The CDR3 sequence is 15 residues long. Germline CDR1 reads SNHLY; CDR2 reads FYNNEI. V gave up 4 bases and J gave up 3 bases, with 13 bases separating them. CDR3 region: CASSGEGIFGNTIYF. The CDR3 nucleotides are TGTGCCAGCAGTGGTGAAGGGATCTTTGGAAACACCATATATTTT.

The chain has TRBV7-2 and TRBJ2-7, with a tentative D call TRBD1 (6 bases). Deletions cut 5 bases from V and 2 bases from J, with 13 bases between. The CDR3 is 14 amino acids. The germline V gene has CDR1 SGHTA and CDR2 FQGNSA. Here the CDR3 DNA reads TGTGCCAGCAGCACGCGACAGGCTACCTACGAGCAGTACTTC. Translating gives CASSTRQATYEQYF.

This chain links TRBV30 with TRBJ1-3; D is undetermined. V was pared by 2 bases and J by 9 bases, with 26 bases between. Germline lookup yields CDR1 GTSNPN and CDR2 SVGIG (reference sequence). This CDR3 region has 17 residues. The DNA of the CDR3 is TGTGCCTGGAGTAAAGCGCAGGTGTTGGGCCGCGGCGGCACCATATATTTT. It codes for CAWSKAQVLGRGGTIYF.

The chain combines TRBV9 with TRBJ2-2; D gene uncertain. CDR3 length: 15 amino acids. Trimming took 4 bases from V and 0 from J, leaving 10 bases between them. Germline V lookup: CDR1 SGDLS, CDR2 YYNGEE. CDR3 bases: TGTGCCAGCAGCACCGCTCTACCGAACACCGGGGAGCTGTTTTTT. Translation gives CASSTALPNTGELFF.

The V and J genes are TRBV7-9 and TRBJ2-7; perhaps TRBD2 as D (5 bases). V lost 5 bases to trimming and J lost 3 bases, with 11 bases between them. Germline V lookup: CDR1 SEHNR, CDR2 FQNEAQ (reference sequence). The CDR3 covers 13 residues. CDR3 coding DNA: TGTGCCAGCAGCCCGGGAATGGGCTACGAGCAGTACTTC. Amino acid sequence: CASSPGMGYEQYF.

V is TRBV15 and J is TRBJ2-7, with D perhaps TRBD1 or TRBD2 (5 bases each). The CDR3 loop spans 16 amino acids. Germline loops: CDR1 LNHNV, CDR2 YYDKDF (reference sequence). The ends were cut back, 0 bases at V and 0 bases at J, with 12 bases in the middle. The CDR3 DNA reads as TGTGCCACCAGCAGAGATCTGGGGGATTACTCCTACGAGCAGTACTTC. Protein product: CATSRDLGDYSYEQYF. Full variable domain (rest looked up from reference TRBV15 and TRBJ2-7): DAMVIQNPRYQVTQFGKPVTLSCSQTLNHNVMYWYQQKSSQAPKLLFHYYDKDFNNEADTPDNFQSRRPNTSFCFLDIRSPGLGDTAMYLCATSRDLGDYSYEQYFGPGTRLTVT.

J is TRBJ1-4 and V is TRBV30; D gene uncertain. CDR1 and CDR2 from the germline V gene are GTSNPN and SVGIG (reference sequence). The CDR3 contains 14 residues. V was shortened by 2 bases and J by 2 bases, with 9 bases between the two germline ends. As DNA, the CDR3 is TGTGCCTGGAGTAAGCTGGGGACTAATGAAAAACTGTTTTTT. Protein sequence: CAWSKLGTNEKLFF.

This CDR3 reads CASSDFTGELFF. As DNA, the CDR3 is TGTGCCAGCAGCGACTTTACCGGGGAGCTGTTTTTT. V usage is TRBV7-9 and J usage is TRBJ2-2; D unclear. In germline, CDR1 is SEHNR, CDR2 FQNEAQ (reference sequence). The V and J ends lost 5 bases and 5 bases respectively, with 6 bases between them. The CDR3 has 12 amino acids.

This clone was seen more than once but under ten times. The chain is built from TRBV5-8 and TRBJ1-5; no firm D call. The CDR3 is 14 residues long. V gave up 1 base and J gave up 3 bases, with 8 bases separating them. Germline V gives CDR1 SGHTS, CDR2 YDEGEE. CDR3: CASSLYLNNQPQHF. The CDR3 coding sequence is TGTGCCAGCAGCTTGTACTTAAACAATCAGCCCCAGCATTTT.

The chain joins TRBV9 to TRBJ1-6; D gene ambiguous. The germline gives CDR1 SGDLS, CDR2 YYNGEE. V lost 0 bases and J 4 bases, leaving 5 bases between the germline ends. CDR3 length equals 14 residues. The CDR3 reads CASSVGSYNSPLHF. CDR3 in DNA: TGTGCCAGCAGCGTAGGCAGTTATAATTCACCCCTCCACTTT.

The chain couples TRBV5-4 to TRBJ1-2; 10 bases match TRBD1. Looked up from germline, CDR1 is SGHNT and CDR2 is YYREEE (reference sequence). After removal of 4 bases from V and 8 bases from J, the junction contained 17 bases not matched to a gene. The CDR3 covers 17 residues. The CDR3 coding sequence is TGTGCCAGCAGCCCGGAAAACTCAGACAGGGGGCCACCCGGCTACACCTTC. Amino acid sequence: CASSPENSDRGPPGYTF.

DNA for the CDR3: TGTGCCAGCACCCCGGGGGGGACGACGAGGGAGACCCAGTACTTC. As protein: CASTPGGTTRETQYF. The chain is built from TRBV6-1 and TRBJ2-5; 8 nucleotides align to TRBD2. The CDR3 is made up of 15 amino acids. With 7 bases clipped from V and 5 bases from J, the junction kept 12 bases outside the gene matches. CDR1 MNHNS and CDR2 SASEGT come from the germline V gene.

The chain links TRBV5-6 to TRBJ1-3; D gene uncertain. The germline V and J ends were trimmed by 1 base and 9 bases, with 8 bases remaining between them. The CDR3 extends over 12 amino acids. The V gene's germline CDR1 is SGHDT and CDR2 YYEEEE. The CDR3 loop reads CASSLSQSTIYF. The CDR3 coding sequence is TGTGCCAGCAGCTTGTCCCAAAGCACCATATATTTT.

This chain uses TRBV7-2 with TRBJ1-1, with 9 bases matching TRBD1. Germline V gives CDR1 SGHTA, CDR2 FQGNSA. Trimming took 5 bases from V and 6 from J; bases not matched to a gene: 10. CDR3 size: 15 residues. CDR3 DNA: TGTGCCAGCAGCCCTACCGGGACAGGGAGACCTGAAGCTTTCTTT. Residues: CASSPTGTGRPEAFF.

The rearrangement joins TRBV18 to TRBJ1-1; 10 bases match TRBD1. The CDR3 consists of 18 residues. After removal of 6 bases from V and 3 bases from J, the junction contained 16 bases not matched to a gene. Looked up from germline, CDR1 is KGHSH and CDR2 is LQKENI. CDR3 residues: CASSPYMTGGSWDTEAFF. The CDR3 DNA is TGTGCCAGCTCGCCTTATATGACAGGGGGCTCGTGGGACACTGAAGCTTTCTTT.

This clone was seen only once. The rearrangement uses TRBV11-2 and TRBJ1-1; D unclear. Germline V gives CDR1 SGHAT, CDR2 FQNNGV. V lost 1 base, J lost 3 bases, and 9 bases lay in between. This CDR3 contains 14 residues. This chain's CDR3 is CASSLGGLHTEAFF. The CDR3 region has the DNA TGTGCCAGCAGCTTAGGAGGGTTGCACACTGAAGCTTTCTTT.

The rearrangement links TRBV5-8 to TRBJ2-1, with 7 bases lining up with TRBD2. The ends lost 3 bases at V and 6 bases at J; junction bases unmatched: 6. The CDR3 is made up of 14 amino acids. Germline V lookup: CDR1 SGHTS, CDR2 YDEGEE. The CDR3 DNA reads as TGTGCCAGCAGCTCGCGACTAGCCGGCAATGAGCAGTTCTTC. It yields the protein CASSSRLAGNEQFF.

The chain couples TRBV7-7 to TRBJ2-7, with TRBD2 matching over 7 bases. Germline trimming cut 5 bases from V and 4 bases from J; bases unmatched to any gene: 5. This CDR3 spans 13 amino acids. Germline-derived CDR1 and CDR2 are SSHAT and FNYEAQ (reference sequence). The CDR3 DNA sequence: TGTGCCAGCAGCGGAAGGGAGGGTTACGAGCAGTACTTC. It translates to CASSGREGYEQYF.

The chain couples TRBV6-5 to TRBJ2-7; TRBD2 agrees at 14 bases. The germline V gene has CDR1 MNHEY and CDR2 SVGAGI. There are 16 residues in the CDR3. Germline trimming cut 2 bases from V and 0 bases from J; bases unmatched to any gene: 0. The CDR3 DNA is TGTGCCAGCAGTTACGGGACTAGCGGGGGCTCCTACGAGCAGTACTTC. It is translated as CASSYGTSGGSYEQYF.

The chain joins TRBV2 to TRBJ1-1; D gene ambiguous. The V and J ends lost 3 bases and 1 base respectively, with 9 bases between them. Germline-derived CDR1 and CDR2 are SNHLY and FYNNEI. The CDR3 covers 14 residues. The chain's CDR3 is CASSENGRNTEAFF. DNA for the CDR3: TGTGCCAGCAGTGAGAACGGGAGGAACACTGAAGCTTTCTTT.

The gene calls are TRBV30 and TRBJ2-3; 11 nucleotides line up with TRBD2. This CDR3 is 16 amino acids long. V shed 2 bases, J shed 2 bases, and the junction held 6 bases outside the gene matches. Germline V gene data show CDR1 as GTSNPN and CDR2 as SVGIG (reference sequence). CDR3: CAWSLIAGGPTDTQYF. DNA for the CDR3: TGTGCCTGGAGTCTCATAGCGGGGGGGCCCACAGATACGCAGTATTTT.

The V gene is TRBV6-5, the J gene TRBJ2-7; D may be TRBD1 (6 bases). With 7 bases removed from V and 6 bases from J, the gap between germline ends came to 19 bases. Germline CDR1 reads MNHEY; CDR2 reads SVGAGI. This CDR3 comprises 14 residues. The CDR3 DNA sequence: TGTGCCAGCAACGGTAAACAGGGATACGGCGAGCAGTACTTC. It specifies CASNGKQGYGEQYF.